This TCR beta chain was identified during a study of control samples from healthy donors and cancer patients. TCRdb's table, derived via immunoSEQ multiplex PCR, lists solely in-frame clones and lacks some. The table records some 94,000 clones, around 86% of them present only once. Trimming took 0 bases from V and 7 from J, leaving 22 bases between them. In germline, CDR1 is LGHNA, CDR2 YSLEER. This CDR3 has 17 residues. This clone has a single count. The chain couples TRBV4-3 to TRBJ2-7, with D perhaps being TRBD1 or TRBD2 (6 bases each). The specimen was blood. The origin of this receptor is a woman aged 45-65 years in good health. The CDR3, as DNA: TGCGCCAGCAGCCAAGAGCTTGGGGGGCGGAGTGGAGCTGAGCAGTACTTC. This codes for CASSQELGGRSGAEQYF.